This T cell receptor beta chain was observed in a study of a mutant IDH1 vaccine in newly diagnosed glioma. Sequenced by immunoSEQ multiplex PCR; TCRdb stores in-frame clones only, minus some. The repertoire holds about 56,000 clones, roughly 76% seen once, with less than 6.5% in the top ten. As for this clone: Its antigen is undetermined.

Described time point: week 47, end of study. A 20-mer mutant IDH1 peptide at 300 ug was injected subcutaneously with topical imiquimod. The CDR3 spans 19 residues. Trimming took 3 bases from V and 0 from J, leaving 21 bases between them. Germline V gene data show CDR1 as SNHLY and CDR2 as FYNNEI. The clonotype comes from a man in his forties or fifties with glioma. This chain links TRBV2 with TRBJ1-3; weak D call: TRBD1 (5 bases). Sequenced material: PBMCs, taken from a glioma patient whose treatment included an IDH1 peptide vaccine. The CDR3 DNA is TGTGCCAGCAGTGATTGGTTAGGAGGGGTAATTTTCTCTGGAAACACCATATATTTT. Its protein is CASSDWLGGVIFSGNTIYF.